This paragraph covers one T cell receptor beta chain sequence. The data belong to a study of blood T cells in healthy people across ages. Alongside a J-beta primer mix, a sample-barcoded 5' primer served in a second PCR lasting about 7 to 11 cycles. TCRdb passed the 5' RACE reads through MiXCR, listing each CDR3 protein once. The sample lists approximately 810,000 distinct CDR3 sequences, about 28% occurring once. CDR1 is SGHRS, CDR2 YFSETQ, per germline. This CDR3 is 15 amino acids long. J gave up 5 bases and V 4 bases, and 11 bases lay outside the gene matches. The chain employs TRBV5-1 and TRBJ2-5, with 7 bases lining up with TRBD1. The sample was blood. The source is an elderly woman in good health. This chain's CDR3 is CASSVNKGAGETQYF. The DNA of the CDR3 is TGCGCCAGCAGCGTAAACAAGGGGGCCGGGGAGACCCAGTACTTC.